The 29 T cell receptor beta chains below come from one sample, sequenced in a study of blood T cell repertoires in COVID-19. This table comes from immunoSEQ multiplex PCR, and its TCRdb copy is limited to in-frame clones, with some not included. This table holds nearly 350,000 clones, roughly nine tenths found once. What was sequenced was PBMCs or T cells enriched from blood (not recorded which). These TCRs come from a woman in her 30s who had recovered from COVID-19.

The rearrangement joins TRBV6-5 to TRBJ1-5, with 9 nucleotides matching TRBD1. Per the germline V gene, CDR1 is MNHEY and CDR2 is SVGAGI. The CDR3 runs 15 residues. The ends lost 6 bases at V and 4 bases at J; junction bases unmatched: 7. The CDR3 nucleotides read TGTGCCAGCAGCACCGGGACAGGGTGGAATCAGCCCCAGCATTTT. It translates to CASSTGTGWNQPQHF.

This chain joins TRBV25-1 and TRBJ2-7; D may be TRBD2 (5 bases). Trimming left V 1 base short and J 7 bases short, with 11 bases between. CDR3 size: 13 residues. The germline V gene encodes CDR1 MGHDK and CDR2 SYGVNS. The CDR3 reads CASSESPRREQYF. The CDR3 DNA sequence: TGTGCCAGCAGTGAATCCCCCCGGAGGGAGCAGTACTTC.

This clone was recorded only once. The rearrangement links TRBV27 to TRBJ1-6; 8 positions match TRBD1. The V segment lost 8 bases and the J segment 6 bases; nucleotides outside the gene matches: 9. From germline, CDR1 is MNHEY and CDR2 SMNVEV (reference sequence). The CDR3 contains 15 residues. For the CDR3, the DNA is TGTGCCAGCGTAACCACAGGGGGTGTTAATTCACCCCTCCACTTT. Protein sequence: CASVTTGGVNSPLHF.

The chain links TRBV4-1 to TRBJ2-5, with a possible D match to TRBD2 (7 bases). V lost 4 bases to trimming and J lost 1 base, with 25 bases between them. The CDR3 spans 19 residues. The V gene's germline CDR1 is MGHRA and CDR2 YSYEKL. CDR3 nucleotide sequence: TGCGCCAGCAGCCCCCCAGGAGGGGGGGAACTAGGGGCCCAAGAGACCCAGTACTTC. It encodes CASSPPGGGELGAQETQYF.

V usage is TRBV10-3 and J usage is TRBJ2-7; possibly TRBD2 for D (7 bases). The CDR3 is 14 residues long. Germline V lookup: CDR1 ENHRY, CDR2 SYGVKD. Trimming took off 7 bases at V and 3 bases at J, with 16 bases between the two ends. This chain's CDR3 is CAINKGGSIYEQYF. CDR3 nucleotides: TGTGCCATCAATAAGGGGGGGAGTATCTACGAGCAGTACTTC.

The V gene is TRBV5-1, the J gene TRBJ2-1, with TRBD2 matching over 9 bases. Germline V gene lookup returns CDR1 SGHRS and CDR2 YFSETQ. V gave up 0 bases and J gave up 8 bases; unmatched junction bases: 6. The CDR3 spans 15 residues. CDR3 amino acids: CASSLESGGYYEQFF. CDR3 nucleotide sequence: TGCGCCAGCAGCTTGGAGAGCGGGGGGTACTATGAGCAGTTCTTC.

This chain connects TRBV7-2 to TRBJ1-5; D gene unclear. The CDR3 loop spans 13 amino acids. Germline V gene lookup returns CDR1 SGHTA and CDR2 FQGNSA. V was pared by 5 bases and J by 0 bases, with 5 bases between. The CDR3 sequence: CASSVISNQPQHF. In DNA form, the CDR3 reads TGTGCCAGCAGCGTAATTAGCAATCAGCCCCAGCATTTT. Based on the CDR3 plus reference TRBV7-2 and TRBJ1-5, the full variable domain is GAGVSQSPSNKVTEKGKDVELRCDPISGHTALYWYRQSLGQGLEFLIYFQGNSAPDKSGLPSDRFSAERTGGSVSTLTIQRTQQEDSAVYLCASSVISNQPQHFGDGTRLSIL.

This rearrangement joins TRBV30 to TRBJ1-1; TRBD1 matches 8 bases. Trimming removed 1 base from V and 3 bases from J; junction bases left unmatched: 4. The CDR3 is made up of 14 amino acids. Germline V gene sequence: CDR1 GTSNPN, CDR2 SVGIG (reference sequence). CDR3 in DNA: TGTGCCTGGAGTGGGACAGGGTTGTACACTGAAGCTTTCTTT. This gives the protein CAWSGTGLYTEAFF. Drawing the rest from reference TRBV30 and TRBJ1-1, the complete variable domain is SQTIHQWPATLVQPVGSPLSLECTVEGTSNPNLYWYRQAAGRGLQLLFYSVGIGQISSEVPQNLSASRPQDRQFILSSKKLLLSDSGFYLCAWSGTGLYTEAFFGQGTRLTVV.

On this clone: Mismatch with germline at one junction end may stem from a read error. The chain has TRBV6-2 or TRBV6-3 and TRBJ2-7; tentatively, D is TRBD2 (6 bases). Germline V CDR1 and CDR2: MNHEY, SVGEGT. This CDR3 is built from 14 residues. The CDR3 DNA is TGTGCCAGCAGTATGCGGTTCGATGGAGGGTACGTGGACTTC. Its protein product is CASSMRFDGGYVDF.

This clone has a single count. The chain recombines TRBV5-6 with TRBJ1-4, with 8 bases aligning to TRBD1. Germline loops: CDR1 SGHDT, CDR2 YYEEEE. This CDR3 spans 16 amino acids. The V gene end was trimmed by 0 bases and the J gene end by 11 bases; junction bases not matched to a gene: 12. This chain's CDR3 is CASSLVGTGLRRKLFF. In DNA form, the CDR3 reads TGTGCCAGCAGCTTGGTAGGGACAGGACTTAGGAGGAAACTGTTTTTT.

The CDR3 reads CASSMRAGQLRNTEAFF. CDR3 DNA: TGTGCCAGTAGTATGAGGGCCGGACAGTTAAGAAACACTGAAGCTTTCTTT. This chain joins TRBV19 and TRBJ1-1; weak D call: TRBD1 (6 bases). Between the trimmed V and J ends, which lost 3 bases and 2 bases, there was a span of 19 bases. Per germline, CDR1 LNHDA and CDR2 SQIVND (reference sequence). The CDR3 sequence is 17 residues long.

The chain joins TRBV7-9 to TRBJ1-4, with TRBD1 matching 8 bases. Trimming at V came to 4 bases and at J to 3 bases, leaving 4 bases not matched to a gene. In germline, CDR1 is SEHNR, CDR2 FQNEAQ (reference sequence). The CDR3 sequence is 15 residues long. CDR3 loop: CASSSAGGPNEKLFF. The CDR3 nucleotides read TGTGCCAGCAGCTCCGCAGGGGGCCCTAATGAAAAACTGTTTTTT.

This chain joins TRBV5-1 and TRBJ1-2, with a tentative D call TRBD1 (6 bases). Between the trimmed V and J ends, which lost 3 bases and 7 bases, there was a span of 7 bases. Germline loops: CDR1 SGHRS, CDR2 YFSETQ. CDR3 length: 11 amino acids. The CDR3, as DNA: TGCGCCAGCAGCTCACAGGGTGGCTACACCTTC. This translates into CASSSQGGYTF.

The chain uses TRBV9 and TRBJ2-1, with 8 bases aligning to TRBD2. Looked up from germline, CDR1 is SGDLS and CDR2 is YYNGEE. This CDR3 is built from 18 residues. V was clipped by 0 bases and J by 4 bases; unmatched bases: 12. Here the CDR3 reads CASSVARSSGPFYNEQFF. The CDR3 coding sequence is TGTGCCAGCAGCGTAGCTAGGTCTAGCGGGCCGTTTTACAATGAGCAGTTCTTC.

The chain is built from TRBV10-3 and TRBJ1-2, with D unclear. Germline CDR1 ENHRY, CDR2 SYGVKD. CDR3 size: 16 residues. Trimming shortened V by 0 bases and J by 7 bases, and 18 bases separated the two germline ends. CDR3 bases: TGTGCCATCAGTGAGTCCTCTCATCCTCAAGAGATTGGCTACACCTTC. Translated, it gives CAISESSHPQEIGYTF.

The rearrangement links TRBV6-4 to TRBJ2-7; 7 bases agree with TRBD2. There are 12 residues in the CDR3. Germline loops: CDR1 MRHNA, CDR2 SNTAGT. V lost 2 bases to trimming and J lost 8 bases; unmatched junction nucleotides: 3. The CDR3 protein is CASSDGGGKQYF. DNA of the CDR3: TGTGCCAGCAGTGACGGGGGGGGAAAGCAGTACTTC.

This clone was picked up one time. V usage is TRBV29-1 and J usage is TRBJ1-2; TRBD1 aligns across 7 bases. CDR3 size: 13 residues. The V gene's germline CDR1 is SQVTM and CDR2 ANQGSEA. V lost 3 bases, J lost 4 bases, and 5 bases stayed unmatched. This CDR3 is CSVDDRDLYGYTF. The DNA for the CDR3 is TGCAGCGTTGACGACAGGGACCTCTATGGCTACACCTTC. Full variable domain (rest looked up from reference TRBV29-1 and TRBJ1-2): SAVISQKPSRDICQRGTSLTIQCQVDSQVTMMFWYRQQPGQSLTLIATANQGSEATYESGFVIDKFPISRPNLTFSTLTVSNMSPEDSSIYLCSVDDRDLYGYTFGSGTRLTVV.

The rearrangement links TRBV6-5 to TRBJ1-4; TRBD1 is a possible D gene (5 bases). Trimming removed 2 bases from V and 2 bases from J, with 12 bases in between. The CDR3 is 16 residues long. Germline CDR1 MNHEY, CDR2 SVGAGI. The CDR3 region has the DNA TGTGCCAGCAGTTACCTTGGGGGGGGGACTAATGAAAAACTGTTTTTT. It encodes CASSYLGGGTNEKLFF.

This sequence joins TRBV18 and TRBJ1-6, with 7 bases fitting TRBD1. V lost 5 bases and J lost 7; bases outside the gene matches: 5. Germline values: CDR1 KGHSH, CDR2 LQKENI. The CDR3 spans 14 residues. The CDR3 protein is CASSATGTNSPLHF. As DNA, the CDR3 is TGTGCCAGCTCAGCGACAGGGACGAATTCACCCCTCCACTTT.

This clone was seen just once. The V gene is TRBV18, the J gene TRBJ1-1, with D possibly TRBD1 on 5 matching bases. The V gene lost 6 bases and the J gene lost 4 bases, with 21 bases spanning the gap. This CDR3 contains 16 residues. CDR1 KGHSH and CDR2 LQKENI come from the germline V gene. In DNA, the CDR3 is TGTGCCAGCTCTCTCGTGGGGGAGGCGGCAGGCACTGAAGCTTTCTTT. This gives the protein CASSLVGEAAGTEAFF. The full variable domain, rest sourced from reference TRBV18 and TRBJ1-1, is NAGVMQNPRHLVRRRGQEARLRCSPMKGHSHVYWYRQLPEEGLKFMVYLQKENIIDESGMPKERFSAEFPKEGPSILRIQQVVRGDSAAYFCASSLVGEAAGTEAFFGQGTRLTVV.

The chain recombines TRBV3-1 (or the pseudogene TRBV3-2) with TRBJ2-2, with a tentative D call TRBD2 (6 bases). Trimming shortened V by 4 bases and J by 4 bases, and 13 bases separated the two germline ends. The CDR3 covers 15 residues. CDR1 and CDR2 (germline): LGHDT, YNNKEL (reference sequence). CDR3 in amino acids: CASSRDSQITGELFF. The CDR3 DNA is TGTGCCAGCAGCCGGGACTCGCAGATCACCGGGGAGCTGTTTTTT.

The chain employs TRBV11-2 and TRBJ1-2; 8 bases are shared with TRBD1. The V gene end was trimmed by 4 bases and the J gene end by 4 bases; junction bases not matched to a gene: 11. The CDR3 contains 16 residues. The V gene's germline CDR1 is SGHAT and CDR2 FQNNGV. The DNA for the CDR3 is TGTGCCAGCAGCTCTAGGGGCCAGGGGGCGGGCTATGGCTACACCTTC. Protein product: CASSSRGQGAGYGYTF.

The V and J genes are TRBV25-1 and TRBJ2-6; maybe TRBD1 (5 bases). The CDR3 contains 18 residues. V lost 5 bases and J lost 0, with 17 bases in between. Germline assignment: CDR1 MGHDK and CDR2 SYGVNS. The CDR3 nucleotides are TGTGCCAGCAGTCCAGACAGAACCCGGAGCTCTGGGGCCAACGTCCTGACTTTC. Its translation is CASSPDRTRSSGANVLTF.

This chain connects TRBV6-5 to TRBJ2-1; possible D gene TRBD1, 5 bases. The V end was cut by 2 bases, the J end by 5 bases, with 13 bases between. This CDR3 has 15 amino acids. Germline loops: CDR1 MNHEY, CDR2 SVGAGI. The CDR3 region has the DNA TGTGCCAGCAGTTACCCTCCAGGGTCCCACAATGAGCAGTTCTTC. Protein product: CASSYPPGSHNEQFF.

The V call is TRBV21-1, the J call TRBJ1-3. TRBV21-1 is described as a pseudogene. CDR3 length equals 15 residues. The CDR3 nucleotides are TGTGCCAGCAGCAAATTCGGGGGGCGGAAAAACACCATATATTTT. This codes for CASSKFGGRKNTIYF.

This clone came up a few times. The CDR3 sequence: CASSQASGAYEQYF. The CDR3 region has the DNA TGTGCCAGCAGCCAAGCGAGCGGGGCCTACGAGCAGTACTTC. The chain uses TRBV14 and TRBJ2-7; 7 bases agree with TRBD2. V trimming: 1 base; J trimming: 2 bases; junction bases outside the gene matches: 2. CDR1 and CDR2 (germline): SGHDN, FVKESK. The CDR3 extends over 14 amino acids.

V usage is TRBV4-1 and J usage is TRBJ2-3, with TRBD2 matching 8 bases. The J segment lost 6 bases and the V segment lost 1 base, leaving 6 bases of the junction unmatched. The CDR3 sequence is 15 residues long. Germline V gene lookup returns CDR1 MGHRA and CDR2 YSYEKL. CDR3 in DNA: TGCGCCAGCAGCCAAGGGACTAGCACGGTGGATACGCAGTATTTT. Its translation: CASSQGTSTVDTQYF.

This clone was recorded only once. The chain joins TRBV5-1 to TRBJ1-6, with TRBD1 identical over 10 bases. With 7 bases clipped from V and 10 bases from J, the junction kept 8 bases outside the gene matches. This CDR3 contains 14 residues. Germline values: CDR1 SGHRS, CDR2 YFSETQ. This CDR3 is CASSDRGERSPLHF. The CDR3 DNA sequence: TGCGCCAGCTCGGACAGGGGGGAACGATCACCCCTCCACTTT.

V and J are TRBV5-6 and TRBJ2-7; tentative D call: TRBD2 (6 bases). The CDR3 loop spans 15 amino acids. V was cut by 4 bases and J by 6 bases, with 20 bases left in between. Germline V lookup: CDR1 SGHDT, CDR2 YYEEEE. CDR3 sequence reads: CASSHGGQGRGEQYF. The CDR3 DNA reads as TGTGCCAGCAGCCACGGAGGGCAGGGAAGAGGCGAGCAGTACTTC. The full variable domain, in which reference TRBV5-6 and TRBJ2-7 provide the parts outside the CDR3, is DAGVTQSPTHLIKTRGQQVTLRCSPKSGHDTVSWYQQALGQGPQFIFQYYEEEERQRGNFPDRFSGHQFPNYSSELNVNALLLGDSALYLCASSHGGQGRGEQYFGPGTRLTVT.